The entry below gives a single TCR beta chain sequence along with its context. The sample belongs to a study of blood T cell repertoires in COVID-19. In the study overall: Researchers got acute and convalescent COVID-19 samples from the United States, Italy and Spain. From T cells, B-cell-depleted T cells, or PBMCs came the material, which was cDNA or gDNA.

Germline values: CDR1 SGHVS, CDR2 FNYEAQ. This CDR3 comprises 14 residues. The ends lost 8 bases at V and 7 bases at J; junction bases unmatched: 8. In the source study's methods: Estimates of nucleated cell counts were drawn from the amplification of reference gene primers. The assay was immunoSEQ multiplex PCR, and TCRdb's table has in-frame clones only and misses some. V and J calls and clone size are those listed in that table; D and trimming were worked out from the DNA. This table holds about 410,000 clones, roughly 88% found once. The genes are TRBV7-6 and TRBJ1-6; TRBD1 agrees at 7 bases. What was sequenced was peripheral blood. This receptor was obtained from a woman in her thirties with active or convalescent COVID-19. CDR3 residues: CASGIGTANSPLHF. The CDR3 bases are TGTGCCAGCGGTATAGGGACAGCCAATTCACCCCTCCACTTT.